What follows is one T cell receptor beta chain and its context. Its antigen is undetermined. This sample was included in a study of T cell repertoires in cytomegalovirus infection. About the research overall: Both recently identified HLA-C-restricted and well-studied HLA-B-restricted CMV epitopes were used in the study. It was the public TCR beta signatures that indicated both CMV infection and matching HLA type. Study-wide points: There were HLA-C-restricted CMV-specific TCR beta clonotypes dominating the ex vivo response.

Each CDR3 protein gets one entry after TCRdb re-called the reads with MiXCR. The repertoire holds around 500,000 distinct CDR3 sequences, 42% seen once, with 43% in the top ten. Germline CDR1 is MGHRA and CDR2 is YSYEKL. V lost 2 bases, J lost 8 bases, and 16 bases lay in between. The CDR3 extends over 15 amino acids. The chain links TRBV4-1 to TRBJ2-1; the D is unclear. The material sequenced was cultured PBMCs, taken from culture after CMV antigen stimulation. The sequence was obtained from a human donor in good health (CMV status not recorded). Some clones in this sample may be carry-over from other donors' samples. CDR3 sequence: CASSQWPNSGDEQFF. The CDR3 nucleotides are TGCGCCAGCAGCCAATGGCCCAATTCTGGCGATGAGCAGTTCTTC.